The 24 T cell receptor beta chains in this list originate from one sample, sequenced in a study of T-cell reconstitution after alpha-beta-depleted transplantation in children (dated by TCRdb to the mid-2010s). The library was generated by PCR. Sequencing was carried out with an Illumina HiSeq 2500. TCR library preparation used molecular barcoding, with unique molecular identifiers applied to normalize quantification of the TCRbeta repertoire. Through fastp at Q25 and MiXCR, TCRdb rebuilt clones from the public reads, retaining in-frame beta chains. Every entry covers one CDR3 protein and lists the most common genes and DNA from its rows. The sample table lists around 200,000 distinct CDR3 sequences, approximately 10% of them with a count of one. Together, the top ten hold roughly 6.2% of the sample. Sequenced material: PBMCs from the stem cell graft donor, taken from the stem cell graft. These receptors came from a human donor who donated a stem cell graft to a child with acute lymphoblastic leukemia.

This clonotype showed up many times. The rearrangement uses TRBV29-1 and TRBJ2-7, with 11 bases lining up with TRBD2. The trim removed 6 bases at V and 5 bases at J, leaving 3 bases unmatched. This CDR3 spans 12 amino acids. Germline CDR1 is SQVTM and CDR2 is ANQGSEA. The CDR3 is CSVRLAGHEQYF. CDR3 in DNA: TGCAGCGTCAGACTAGCGGGGCACGAGCAGTACTTC.

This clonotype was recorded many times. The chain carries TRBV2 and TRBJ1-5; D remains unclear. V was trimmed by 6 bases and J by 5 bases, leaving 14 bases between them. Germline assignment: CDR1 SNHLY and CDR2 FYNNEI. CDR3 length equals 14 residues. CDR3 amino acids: CASSGGGRDQPQHF. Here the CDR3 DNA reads TGTGCCAGCAGCGGAGGCGGGAGGGATCAGCCCCAGCATTTT. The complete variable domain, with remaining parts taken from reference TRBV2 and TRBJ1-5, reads EPEVTQTPSHQVTQMGQEVILRCVPISNHLYFYWYRQILGQKVEFLVSFYNNEISEKSEIFDDQFSVERPDGSNFTLKIRSTKLEDSAMYFCASSGGGRDQPQHFGDGTRLSIL.

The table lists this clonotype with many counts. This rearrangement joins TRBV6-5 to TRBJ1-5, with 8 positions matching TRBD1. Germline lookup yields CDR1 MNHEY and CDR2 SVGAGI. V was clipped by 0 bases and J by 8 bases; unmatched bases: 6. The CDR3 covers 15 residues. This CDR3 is CASSYSSGGGEPQHF. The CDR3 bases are TGTGCCAGCAGTTACTCGTCAGGGGGCGGGGAGCCCCAGCATTTT.

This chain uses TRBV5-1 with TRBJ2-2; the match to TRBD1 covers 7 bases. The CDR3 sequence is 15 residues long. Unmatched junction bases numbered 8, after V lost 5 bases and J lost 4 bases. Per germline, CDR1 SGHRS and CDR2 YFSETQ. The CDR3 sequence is CASRMDRTLTGELFF. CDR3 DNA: TGCGCCAGCAGGATGGACAGGACCCTCACCGGGGAGCTGTTTTTT.

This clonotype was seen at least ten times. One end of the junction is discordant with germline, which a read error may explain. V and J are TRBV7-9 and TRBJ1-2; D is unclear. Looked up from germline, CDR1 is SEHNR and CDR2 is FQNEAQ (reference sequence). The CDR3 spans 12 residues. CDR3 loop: CASSPNLRGAIF. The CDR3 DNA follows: TGTGCCAGCAGCCCGAACCTCAGAGGAGCCATCTTC.

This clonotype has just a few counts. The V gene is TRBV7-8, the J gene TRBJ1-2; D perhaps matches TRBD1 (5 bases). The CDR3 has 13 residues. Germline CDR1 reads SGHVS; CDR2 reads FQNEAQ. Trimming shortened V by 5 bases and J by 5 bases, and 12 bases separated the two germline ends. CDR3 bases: TGTGCCAGCAGCCTCATCGGGGGGTATGGCTACACCTTC. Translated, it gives CASSLIGGYGYTF.

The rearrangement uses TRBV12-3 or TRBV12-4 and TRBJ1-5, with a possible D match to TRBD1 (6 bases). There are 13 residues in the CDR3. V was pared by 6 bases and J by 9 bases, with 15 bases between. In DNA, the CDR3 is TGTGCCAGCAGGGAGACAGGTGATCTGCCCCAGCATTTT. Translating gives CASRETGDLPQHF.

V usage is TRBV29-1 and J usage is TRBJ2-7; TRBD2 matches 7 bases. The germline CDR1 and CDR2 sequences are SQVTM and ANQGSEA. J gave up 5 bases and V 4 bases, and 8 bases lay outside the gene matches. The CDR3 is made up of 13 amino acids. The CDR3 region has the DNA TGCAGCGTTGTCGGGGGGACGTTGCACGAGCAGTACTTC. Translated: CSVVGGTLHEQYF.

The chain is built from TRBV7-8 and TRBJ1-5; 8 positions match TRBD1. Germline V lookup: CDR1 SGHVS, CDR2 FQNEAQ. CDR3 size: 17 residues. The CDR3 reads CSTHPDRVGGSNQPQHF. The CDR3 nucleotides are TGTTCCACCCACCCGGACAGGGTCGGAGGTAGCAATCAGCCCCAGCATTTT.

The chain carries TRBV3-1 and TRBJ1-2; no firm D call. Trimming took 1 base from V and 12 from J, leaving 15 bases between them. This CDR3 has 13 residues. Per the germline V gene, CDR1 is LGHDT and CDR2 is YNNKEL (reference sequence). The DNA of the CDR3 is TGTGCCAGCAGCCAAGGAAGGCGTTTTTTTCACACCTTC. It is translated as CASSQGRRFFHTF.

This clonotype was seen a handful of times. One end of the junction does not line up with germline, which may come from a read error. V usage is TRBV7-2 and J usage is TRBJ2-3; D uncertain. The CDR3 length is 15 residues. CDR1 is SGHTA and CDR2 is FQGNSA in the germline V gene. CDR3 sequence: CASSLQGISIDTQYF. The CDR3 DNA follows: TGTGCCAGCAGCTTACAAGGAATTAGCATAGATACGCAGTATTTT. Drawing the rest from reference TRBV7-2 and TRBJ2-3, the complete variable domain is GAGVSQSPSNKVTEKGKDVELRCDPISGHTALYWYRQSLGQGLEFLIYFQGNSAPDKSGLPSDRFSAERTGGSVSTLTIQRTQQEDSAVYLCASSLQGISIDTQYFGPGTRLTVL.

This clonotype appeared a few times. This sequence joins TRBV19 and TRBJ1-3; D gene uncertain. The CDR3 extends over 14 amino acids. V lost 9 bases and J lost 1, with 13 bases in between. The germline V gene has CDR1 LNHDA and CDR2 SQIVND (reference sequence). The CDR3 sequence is CASTRRSSGNTIYF. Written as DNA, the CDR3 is TGTGCCAGCACACGGCGGAGTTCTGGAAACACCATATATTTT.

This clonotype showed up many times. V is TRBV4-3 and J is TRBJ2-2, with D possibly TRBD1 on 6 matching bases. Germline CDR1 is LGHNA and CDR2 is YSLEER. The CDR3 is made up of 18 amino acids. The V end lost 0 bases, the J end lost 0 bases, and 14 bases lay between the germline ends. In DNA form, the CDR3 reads TGCGCCAGCAGCCAAGAAGGGCAGGGGAGAGCGAACACCGGGGAGCTGTTTTTT. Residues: CASSQEGQGRANTGELFF.

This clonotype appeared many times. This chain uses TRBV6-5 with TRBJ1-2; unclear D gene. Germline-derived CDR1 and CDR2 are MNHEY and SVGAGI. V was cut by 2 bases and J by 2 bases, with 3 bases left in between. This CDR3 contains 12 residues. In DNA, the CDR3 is TGTGCCAGCAGTTACAGGAACTATGGCTACACCTTC. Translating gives CASSYRNYGYTF.

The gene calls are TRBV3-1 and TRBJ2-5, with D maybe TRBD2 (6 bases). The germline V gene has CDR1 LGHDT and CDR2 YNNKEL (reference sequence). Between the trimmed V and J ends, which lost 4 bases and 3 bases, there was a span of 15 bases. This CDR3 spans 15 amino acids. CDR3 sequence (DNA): TGTGCCAGCAGCCCTATAGCGGTGAGGAAAGAGACCCAGTACTTC. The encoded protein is CASSPIAVRKETQYF.

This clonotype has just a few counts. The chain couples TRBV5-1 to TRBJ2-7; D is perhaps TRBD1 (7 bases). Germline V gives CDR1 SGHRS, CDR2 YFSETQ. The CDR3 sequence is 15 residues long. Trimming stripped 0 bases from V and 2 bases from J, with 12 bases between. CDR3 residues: CASSLEPGGTYEQYF. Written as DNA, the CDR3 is TGCGCCAGCAGCTTGGAACCAGGGGGGACCTACGAGCAGTACTTC.

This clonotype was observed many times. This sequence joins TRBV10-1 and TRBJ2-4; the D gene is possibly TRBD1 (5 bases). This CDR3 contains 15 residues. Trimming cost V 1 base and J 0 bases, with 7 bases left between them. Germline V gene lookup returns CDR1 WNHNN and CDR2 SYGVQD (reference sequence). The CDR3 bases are TGCGCCAGCAGTGAGTGGGGCATAGCCAAAAACATTCAGTACTTC. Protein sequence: CASSEWGIAKNIQYF.

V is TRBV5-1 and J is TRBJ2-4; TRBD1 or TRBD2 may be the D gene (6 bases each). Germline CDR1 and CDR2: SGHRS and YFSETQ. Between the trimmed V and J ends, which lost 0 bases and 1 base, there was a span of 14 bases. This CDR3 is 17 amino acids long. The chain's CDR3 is CASSLDWGAGAKNIQYF. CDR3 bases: TGCGCCAGCAGCTTGGATTGGGGGGCTGGGGCCAAAAACATTCAGTACTTC.

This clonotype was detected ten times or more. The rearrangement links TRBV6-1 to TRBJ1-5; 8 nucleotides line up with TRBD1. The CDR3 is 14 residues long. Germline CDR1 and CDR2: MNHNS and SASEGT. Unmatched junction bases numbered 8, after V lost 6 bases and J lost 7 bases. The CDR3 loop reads CASSDQGARQPQHF. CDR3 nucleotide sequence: TGTGCCAGCAGCGACCAGGGGGCGAGGCAGCCCCAGCATTTT.

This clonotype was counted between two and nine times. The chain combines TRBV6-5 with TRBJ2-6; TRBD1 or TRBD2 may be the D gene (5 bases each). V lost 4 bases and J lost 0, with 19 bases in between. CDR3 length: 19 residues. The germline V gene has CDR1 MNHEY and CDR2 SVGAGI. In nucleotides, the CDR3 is TGTGCCAGCAGTTCCCCTCGGGGCTTCTCGTCCTCTGGGGCCAACGTCCTGACTTTC. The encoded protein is CASSSPRGFSSSGANVLTF.

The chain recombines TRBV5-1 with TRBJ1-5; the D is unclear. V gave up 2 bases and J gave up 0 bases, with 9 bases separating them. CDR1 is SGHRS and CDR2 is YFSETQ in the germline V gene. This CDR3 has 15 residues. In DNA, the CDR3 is TGCGCCAGCAGCTTAGAAGGGTTTAGCAATCAGCCCCAGCATTTT. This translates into CASSLEGFSNQPQHF.

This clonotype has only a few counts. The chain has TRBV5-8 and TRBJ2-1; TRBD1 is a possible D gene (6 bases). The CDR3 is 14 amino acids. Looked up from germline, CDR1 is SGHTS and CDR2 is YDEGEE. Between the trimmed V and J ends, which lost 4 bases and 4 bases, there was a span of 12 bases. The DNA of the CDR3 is TGTGCCAGCAGCCAGCCTGACAGGTACAATGAGCAGTTCTTC. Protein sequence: CASSQPDRYNEQFF. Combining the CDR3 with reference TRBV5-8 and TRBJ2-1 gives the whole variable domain EAGVTQSPTHLIKTRGQQATLRCSPISGHTSVYWYQQALGLGLQFLLWYDEGEERNRGNFPPRFSGRQFPNYSSELNVNALELEDSALYLCASSQPDRYNEQFFGPGTRLTVL.

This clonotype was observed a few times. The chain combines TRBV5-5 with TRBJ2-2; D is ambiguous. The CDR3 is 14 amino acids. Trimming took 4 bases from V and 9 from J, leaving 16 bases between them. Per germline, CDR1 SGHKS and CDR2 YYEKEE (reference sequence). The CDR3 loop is CASSPQLVRRELFF. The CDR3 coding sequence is TGTGCCAGCAGCCCACAATTGGTCCGCCGGGAGCTGTTTTTT.

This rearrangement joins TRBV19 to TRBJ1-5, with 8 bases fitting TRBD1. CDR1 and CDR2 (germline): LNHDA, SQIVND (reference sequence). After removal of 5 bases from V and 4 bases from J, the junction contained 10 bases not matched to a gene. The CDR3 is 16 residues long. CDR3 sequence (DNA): TGTGCCAGTAGTCTGACCCGGACAGGGATAAATCAGCCCCAGCATTTT. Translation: CASSLTRTGINQPQHF.